This TCR beta chain came from a study of blood T cells in healthy people across ages. Study in general: The template switching approach captured approximately one barcoded beta molecule for every two T cells. Study outcomes and limitations: Long-lived and aged donors differed, with more naive CD4+ cells and higher diversity in the long-lived.

As to this clonotype: Its antigen remains unidentified.

A second PCR, run for about 7 to 11 cycles, used a sample-barcoded 5' primer plus a J-beta primer mix. TCRdb independently ran MiXCR on the 5' RACE reads; one entry per CDR3 protein. Here the sample spans roughly 800,000 distinct CDR3 sequences, roughly 64% being singletons. The CDR3 sequence is 14 residues long. The V segment lost 8 bases and the J segment 6 bases; nucleotides outside the gene matches: 8. Germline lookup yields CDR1 MNHEY and CDR2 SVGEGT. V and J are TRBV6-2 or TRBV6-3 and TRBJ1-5; 9 bases match TRBD1. The sequenced sample consisted of blood. This clonotype was sampled from a man under 40 in good health. CDR3 DNA sequence: TGTGCCAGCGGTCCGGGACAGGGTATTCAGCCCCAGCATTTT. It is translated as CASGPGQGIQPQHF.